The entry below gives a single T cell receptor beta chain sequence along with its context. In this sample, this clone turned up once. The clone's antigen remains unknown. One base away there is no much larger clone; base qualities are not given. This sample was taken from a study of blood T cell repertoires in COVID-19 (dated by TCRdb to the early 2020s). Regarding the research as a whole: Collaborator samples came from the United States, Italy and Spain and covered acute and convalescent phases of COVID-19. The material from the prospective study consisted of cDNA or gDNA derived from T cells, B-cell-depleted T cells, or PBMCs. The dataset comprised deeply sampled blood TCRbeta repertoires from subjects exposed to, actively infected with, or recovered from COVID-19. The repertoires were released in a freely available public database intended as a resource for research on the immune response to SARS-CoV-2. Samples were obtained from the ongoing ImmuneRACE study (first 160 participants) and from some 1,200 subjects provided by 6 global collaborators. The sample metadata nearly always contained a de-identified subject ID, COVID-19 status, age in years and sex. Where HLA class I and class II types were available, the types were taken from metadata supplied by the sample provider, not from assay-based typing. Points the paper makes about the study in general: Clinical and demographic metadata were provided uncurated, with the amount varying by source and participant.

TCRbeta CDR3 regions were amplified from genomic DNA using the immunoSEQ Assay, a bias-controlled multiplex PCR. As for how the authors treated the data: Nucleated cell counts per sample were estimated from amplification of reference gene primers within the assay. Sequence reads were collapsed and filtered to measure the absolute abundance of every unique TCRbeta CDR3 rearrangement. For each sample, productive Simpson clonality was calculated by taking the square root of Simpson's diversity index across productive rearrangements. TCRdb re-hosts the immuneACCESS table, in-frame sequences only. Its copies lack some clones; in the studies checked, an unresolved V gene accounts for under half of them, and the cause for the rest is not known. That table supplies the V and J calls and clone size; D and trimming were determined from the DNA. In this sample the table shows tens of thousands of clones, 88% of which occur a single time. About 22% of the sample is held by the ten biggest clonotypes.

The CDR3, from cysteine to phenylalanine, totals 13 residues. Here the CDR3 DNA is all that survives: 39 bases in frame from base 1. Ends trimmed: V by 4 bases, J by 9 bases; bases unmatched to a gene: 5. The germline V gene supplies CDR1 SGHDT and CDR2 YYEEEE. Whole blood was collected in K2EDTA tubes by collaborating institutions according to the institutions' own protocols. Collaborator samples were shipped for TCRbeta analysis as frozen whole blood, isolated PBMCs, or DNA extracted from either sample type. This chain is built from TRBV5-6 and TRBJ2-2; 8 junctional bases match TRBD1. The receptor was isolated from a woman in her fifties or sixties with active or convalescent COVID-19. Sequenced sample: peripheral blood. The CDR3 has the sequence CASSVTGVRELFF. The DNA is TGTGCCAGCAGCGTGACAGGGGTCAGGGAGCTGTTTTTT.